Shown below are 8 T cell receptor beta chains from a single sample sequenced in a study of blood T cell repertoires in COVID-19. Only in-frame clones appear in the TCRdb table, and some are missing; sequencing was by immunoSEQ multiplex PCR. The table includes approximately 25,000 clones, about 72% detected once. Sequenced sample: peripheral blood. All receptors derive from a woman aged 80 or older with acute or convalescent COVID-19.

The rearrangement links TRBV2 to TRBJ2-7, with D possibly TRBD2 on 6 matching bases. Trimming stripped 3 bases from V and 2 bases from J, with 11 bases between. The CDR3 contains 14 residues. Germline loops: CDR1 SNHLY, CDR2 FYNNEI. Here the CDR3 DNA reads TGTGCCAGCAGTGAGTCCCCGGGGGCCTACGAGCAGTACTTC. Translating gives CASSESPGAYEQYF.

V is TRBV12-3 or TRBV12-4 and J is TRBJ1-2; no firm D call. This CDR3 spans 12 amino acids. The V gene lost 3 bases and the J gene lost 8 bases, with 10 bases spanning the gap. Here the CDR3 reads CASSLGEGGYTF. CDR3 DNA: TGTGCCAGCAGTTTGGGAGAAGGGGGCTACACCTTC.

The J gene is TRBJ1-5, the V gene TRBV12-3 or TRBV12-4, with a weak D call TRBD1 (6 bases). Trimming removed 6 bases from V and 4 bases from J, with 10 bases in between. The CDR3 consists of 13 residues. CDR3 coding DNA: TGTGCCAGCAGCAGACAGGTAAATCAGCCCCAGCATTTT. Protein sequence: CASSRQVNQPQHF.

This chain links TRBV15 with TRBJ2-1; TRBD2 aligns across 8 bases. CDR3 length equals 15 residues. Trimming at V came to 6 bases and at J to 4 bases, leaving 8 bases not matched to a gene. Germline CDR1 LNHNV, CDR2 YYDKDF (reference sequence). This CDR3 reads CATRAERGLYNEQFF. The CDR3 coding sequence is TGTGCCACCAGAGCCGAGCGGGGGCTTTACAATGAGCAGTTCTTC.

About this clone: One end of the junction fails to match germline, which may point to a read error. This rearrangement joins TRBV6-5 to TRBJ2-2; perhaps TRBD1 as D (5 bases). This CDR3 spans 15 amino acids. The germline gives CDR1 MNHEY, CDR2 SVGAGI. CDR3 amino acids: CASSTPAGNPGELFF. CDR3 nucleotide sequence: TGTGCCAGCAGTACCCCAGCAGGGAACCCCGGGGAGCTGTTTTTT.

The chain employs TRBV18 and TRBJ2-5; 9 nucleotides align to TRBD2. CDR1 is KGHSH, CDR2 LQKENI, per germline. The V and J ends lost 1 base and 3 bases, in that order; junction bases with no gene match: 6. This CDR3 has 16 amino acids. The CDR3 bases are TGTGCCAGCTCACCACGCGGGGGGGACCTCAAAGAGACCCAGTACTTC. Its translation: CASSPRGGDLKETQYF.

Only one count was recorded for this clone. The chain employs TRBV5-1 and TRBJ2-7; 8 bases match TRBD1. The ends lost 1 base at V and 5 bases at J; junction bases unmatched: 5. The CDR3 is 14 amino acids. CDR1 and CDR2 (germline): SGHRS, YFSETQ. CDR3 loop: CASSLKQGAHEQYF. The DNA of the CDR3 is TGCGCCAGCAGCTTGAAGCAGGGGGCCCACGAGCAGTACTTC.

This clone was seen only a few times. This chain joins TRBV4-3 and TRBJ1-2; 10 bases map to TRBD1. Trimming removed 3 bases from V and 4 bases from J; junction bases left unmatched: 8. CDR3 length: 16 residues. Germline assignment: CDR1 LGHNA and CDR2 YSLEER. CDR3 sequence reads: CASSHSGTGEVYGYTF. CDR3 in DNA: TGCGCCAGCAGCCATTCCGGGACAGGGGAGGTCTATGGCTACACCTTC.